This T cell receptor (beta chain) was sequenced during a study of T cell clusters in autoimmune cytopenias. Germline-derived CDR1 and CDR2 are SGHVS and FNYEAQ. CDR3 length: 15 amino acids. This clonotype is classed as medium-sized (0.01 to 0.1%) by frequency. TRB was amplified by touch-down multiplex PCR, primer pools A and B combined. No DNA is given; TCRdb re-called the multiplex PCR reads and lists each CDR3 protein once. The listing records 9,500 to 15,000 distinct CDR3 sequences. TRB amplification used roughly 250 ng of peripheral blood genomic DNA. The sample was also reused in another study, on T cell repertoires in aging, cancer and after chemotherapy.

This TCR was sampled from a human donor in good health. The sequenced sample consisted of peripheral blood. V gene TRBV7-6 combines with J gene TRBJ2-2. The CDR3 reads CASSPRQSNTGELFF.